What follows are 17 T cell receptor beta chains derived from one specimen sequenced in a study of OX40 agonist ivuxolimab in advanced cancers. Data came from immunoSEQ multiplex PCR; TCRdb stores just in-frame clones and leaves some out. The table has 58,000 or so clones, roughly 83% seen once. This material consisted of CD4+ or CD8+ T cells sorted from blood, taken in a trial of the OX40 agonist ivuxolimab. Receptor source: an adult with an advanced solid tumor such as melanoma, head and neck, liver or kidney cancer.

The V and J genes are TRBV11-2 and TRBJ2-3; D not certain. The V and J ends lost 1 base and 0 bases respectively, with 14 bases between them. The CDR3 consists of 17 residues. Germline lookup yields CDR1 SGHAT and CDR2 FQNNGV. CDR3: CASSLVFFQKSTDTQYF. The CDR3 bases are TGTGCCAGCAGCTTAGTTTTCTTCCAAAAAAGCACAGATACGCAGTATTTT.

This clone was counted once. The genes are TRBV5-1 and TRBJ2-1, with D possibly being TRBD1 or TRBD2 (6 bases each). The CDR3 has 18 residues. Germline CDR1 and CDR2: SGHRS and YFSETQ. The V and J ends lost 4 bases and 4 bases respectively, with 24 bases between them. Here the CDR3 reads CASSAEQGLGGPYNEQFF. CDR3 sequence (DNA): TGCGCCAGCAGCGCCGAACAGGGTTTGGGGGGACCTTACAATGAGCAGTTCTTC. Combining the CDR3 with reference TRBV5-1 and TRBJ2-1 gives the whole variable domain KAGVTQTPRYLIKTRGQQVTLSCSPISGHRSVSWYQQTPGQGLQFLFEYFSETQRNKGNFPGRFSGRQFSNSRSEMNVSTLELGDSALYLCASSAEQGLGGPYNEQFFGPGTRLTVL.

The chain is built from TRBV30 and TRBJ2-3; 9 positions match TRBD2. CDR3 length: 15 residues. From germline, CDR1 is GTSNPN and CDR2 SVGIG (reference sequence). V lost 2 bases and J lost 1; bases outside the gene matches: 4. CDR3 sequence: CAWSRTSARTDTQYF. The DNA of the CDR3 is TGTGCCTGGAGTCGGACTAGCGCGCGCACAGATACGCAGTATTTT.

The V call is TRBV2, the J call TRBJ1-4; D is undetermined. There are 13 residues in the CDR3. Trimming removed 6 bases from V and 5 bases from J, with 10 bases in between. Germline V gene sequence: CDR1 SNHLY, CDR2 FYNNEI. As DNA, the CDR3 is TGTGCCAGCAGACCGAGCGGGAATGAAAAACTGTTTTTT. It specifies CASRPSGNEKLFF. Together with reference TRBV2 and TRBJ1-4, the CDR3 gives the full variable domain: EPEVTQTPSHQVTQMGQEVILRCVPISNHLYFYWYRQILGQKVEFLVSFYNNEISEKSEIFDDQFSVERPDGSNFTLKIRSTKLEDSAMYFCASRPSGNEKLFFGSGTQLSVL.

The chain joins TRBV6-1 to TRBJ2-2, with 8 bases lining up with TRBD2. CDR3 size: 14 residues. Unmatched junction bases numbered 6, after V lost 7 bases and J lost 5 bases. Germline-derived CDR1 and CDR2 are MNHNS and SASEGT. CDR3 amino acids: CASIWVAGTGELFF. The CDR3, as DNA: TGTGCCAGCATTTGGGTAGCGGGGACCGGGGAGCTGTTTTTT.

CDR3 in DNA: TGTGCCTGGAGTGTAAACGGGGGCACTGAAGCTTTCTTT. This sequence encodes CAWSVNGGTEAFF. The chain uses TRBV30 and TRBJ1-1, with a tentative D call TRBD1 (5 bases). Germline V CDR1 and CDR2: GTSNPN, SVGIG (reference sequence). The V gene lost 0 bases and the J gene lost 4 bases, with 9 bases spanning the gap. The length of the CDR3 is 13 residues.

The sample holds a few counts of this clone. V is TRBV6-1 and J is TRBJ2-2, with a possible D match to TRBD1 (6 bases). Trimming stripped 7 bases from V and 2 bases from J, with 11 bases between. From germline, CDR1 is MNHNS and CDR2 SASEGT. The CDR3 loop spans 14 amino acids. The CDR3 nucleotides are TGTGCCAGCATTCCCGGGACAAACACCGGGGAGCTGTTTTTT. Protein product: CASIPGTNTGELFF.

This clone was seen a handful of times. The V call is TRBV6-1, the J call TRBJ1-5; a weak D match, TRBD1 (6 bases). The V gene lost 4 bases and the J gene lost 0 bases, with 10 bases spanning the gap. Germline V gene lookup returns CDR1 MNHNS and CDR2 SASEGT. CDR3 length equals 15 residues. The CDR3 reads CASSVGGYSNQPQHF. CDR3 bases: TGTGCCAGCAGTGTAGGGGGTTATAGCAATCAGCCCCAGCATTTT.

V gene TRBV6-6 combines with J gene TRBJ2-5; 8 bases line up with TRBD2. The CDR3 spans 12 residues. Germline trimming cut 7 bases from V and 5 bases from J; bases unmatched to any gene: 3. Germline V gene sequence: CDR1 MNHNY, CDR2 SVGAGI (reference sequence). For the CDR3, the DNA is TGTGCCAGCACAACTAGCGGCGAGACCCAGTACTTC. The encoded protein is CASTTSGETQYF.

The chain recombines TRBV6-5 with TRBJ1-1; D unclear. V lost 2 bases to trimming and J lost 4 bases, with 8 bases between them. The germline gives CDR1 MNHEY, CDR2 SVGAGI. The CDR3 runs to 13 residues. CDR3 sequence reads: CASSYRSVTEAFF. Here the CDR3 DNA reads TGTGCCAGCAGTTACCGTTCGGTCACTGAAGCTTTCTTT.

On this clone: Other DNA sequences in this specimen translate into the identical CDR3. The gene calls are TRBV30 and TRBJ2-3, with D hard to call. This CDR3 is 11 amino acids long. The ends were cut back, 1 base at V and 5 bases at J, with 4 bases in the middle. Germline loops: CDR1 GTSNPN, CDR2 SVGIG (reference sequence). The CDR3 bases are TGTGCCTGGAGTGGGGGAGATACGCAGTATTTT. It specifies CAWSGGDTQYF.

This clone has just a few counts. The chain combines TRBV23-1 with TRBJ1-2; 7 nucleotides agree with TRBD1. TRBV23-1 is assigned to the ORF class and has an uncertain function. The CDR3 contains 17 residues. After removal of 2 bases from V and 2 bases from J, the junction contained 11 bases not matched to a gene. The CDR3, as DNA: TGCGCCAGCAGTCAAAGAAGAAGGGACAGAGGCAACTATGGCTACACCTTC. It specifies CASSQRRRDRGNYGYTF.

The table lists this clone with a few counts. The chain carries TRBV11-2 and TRBJ1-5, with D possibly TRBD1 on 5 matching bases. Trimming left V 1 base short and J 7 bases short, with 14 bases between. The CDR3 is made up of 15 amino acids. Germline V gene data show CDR1 as SGHAT and CDR2 as FQNNGV. The CDR3 protein is CASSLGNGAGQPQHF. The DNA of the CDR3 is TGTGCCAGCAGCTTAGGGAACGGGGCGGGGCAGCCCCAGCATTTT.

Of note for this clone: One junction end disagrees with the germline gene, perhaps due to a read error. The chain links TRBV6-1 to TRBJ1-2; D is possibly TRBD1 (5 bases). Germline CDR1 is MNHNS and CDR2 is SASEGT. The CDR3 has 15 residues. Here the CDR3 DNA reads TGTGCCAGCAGTGAAGAGGCAGGGACGAACTATGGCCACACCTTC. Residues: CASSEEAGTNYGHTF.

J is TRBJ2-6 and V is TRBV4-2, with no clear D. The germline V and J ends were trimmed by 5 bases and 5 bases, with 16 bases remaining between them. This CDR3 region has 16 residues. Germline-derived CDR1 and CDR2 are LGHNA and YNFKEQ. The chain's CDR3 is CASSSRLQSRANVLTF. CDR3 nucleotide sequence: TGTGCCAGCAGCTCTAGGTTACAAAGTCGGGCCAACGTCCTGACTTTC.

This clone was observed a few times. The chain combines TRBV18 with TRBJ1-2, with 9 bases aligning to TRBD1. V gave up 5 bases and J gave up 8 bases; unmatched junction bases: 9. This CDR3 has 14 residues. Germline values: CDR1 KGHSH, CDR2 LQKENI. The CDR3 nucleotides are TGTGCCAGCTCAGCGGGACAGGGTGTGCGCGGCTACACCTTC. It is translated as CASSAGQGVRGYTF.

The V call is TRBV30, the J call TRBJ2-5; 8 bases are shared with TRBD2. Germline CDR1 reads GTSNPN; CDR2 reads SVGIG (reference sequence). V lost 2 bases, J lost 4 bases, and 6 bases stayed unmatched. The CDR3 runs 14 residues. CDR3 residues: CAWSPTGGAETQYF. The CDR3 DNA follows: TGTGCCTGGAGTCCCACGGGGGGGGCAGAGACCCAGTACTTC. The whole variable domain, filled in from reference TRBV30 and TRBJ2-5, reads SQTIHQWPATLVQPVGSPLSLECTVEGTSNPNLYWYRQAAGRGLQLLFYSVGIGQISSEVPQNLSASRPQDRQFILSSKKLLLSDSGFYLCAWSPTGGAETQYFGPGTRLLVL.